Listed below are T cell receptor beta chains from one sample, sequenced in a study of identical twins. Each CDR3 protein gets one entry after TCRdb re-called the 5' RACE reads with MiXCR. Seen here are around 370,000 distinct CDR3 sequences, approximately 9.1% observed once, and the top ten hold around 8.6%. Material: naive T cells sorted from blood. The source of these receptors is a woman aged 45 to 65 in good health. CDR3s include the opening cysteine and the closing phenylalanine or tryptophan. A D gene is named only where the DNA matches it firmly. A row's size may be missing; if present it is once, few, many or a size class.

D	V	size	J	DNA	CDR3
-	TRBV12-3/TRBV12-4	few	TRBJ1-4	TGTGCCAGCAGCTCCCAGGGTGCAACTAATGAAAAACTGTTTTTT	CASSSQGATNEKLFF
TRBD2	TRBV11-2	-	TRBJ2-1	TGTGCCAGCAGCCCTAGCGGGAGGTTAAATGAGCAGTTCTTC	CASSPSGRLNEQFF
TRBD2	TRBV24-1	many	TRBJ2-1	TGTGCCACCAGTGATTTGGAGCGGGAGGGGGACAATGAGCAGTTCTTC	CATSDLEREGDNEQFF
TRBD1	TRBV14	many	TRBJ1-2	TGTGCCAGCAGCCAAGAAGGGACAGGGTATGGCTACACCTTC	CASSQEGTGYGYTF
-	TRBV6-5	-	TRBJ1-1	TGTGCCAGCAGTATGACGGATAACACTGAAGCTTTCTTT	CASSMTDNTEAFF
TRBD2	TRBV6-5	-	TRBJ2-1	TGTGCCAGCAGTTACTCGGGCGGGAGCTCCTACAATGAGCAGTTCTTC	CASSYSGGSSYNEQFF
TRBD2	TRBV20-1	-	TRBJ2-3	TGCAGTGCTAGAGATGGCAGCGGGGCGTTGAGCTGGGCAGATACGCAGTATTTT	CSARDGSGALSWADTQYF
-	TRBV20-1	many	TRBJ2-2	TGCAGTGCTAGAGATTTAGCGAGGGACACTGCTGGGGAGCTGTTTTTT	CSARDLARDTAGELFF
-	TRBV19	-	TRBJ2-4	TGTGCCAGTAGTAGTCGGAACATTCAGTACTTC	CASSSRNIQYF
TRBD2	TRBV5-1	many	TRBJ2-1	TGCGCCAGCAGCCCAGCTAGCGGGGTCTACAATGAGCAGTTCTTC	CASSPASGVYNEQFF
-	TRBV29-1	many	TRBJ2-5	TGCAGCATAACATTGTCGGAGACCCAGTACTTC	CSITLSETQYF
TRBD1	TRBV19	few	TRBJ2-1	TGTGCCAGTAGTAAACTGACAGGGGCCTACAATGAGCAGTTCTTC	CASSKLTGAYNEQFF
-	TRBV7-6	few	TRBJ1-5	TGTGCCAGCAGCTTAGAGGCGGGAACTCAGCCCCAGCATTTT	CASSLEAGTQPQHF
-	TRBV13	-	TRBJ2-1	TGTGCCAGCAGCTTAAGCGGCGTGGACGTCCCGGAGCCCAATGAGCAGTTCTTC	CASSLSGVDVPEPNEQFF
-	TRBV7-8	-	TRBJ2-5	TGTGCCAGCAGCTTGGAGCGGGCTATAAACCAAGAGACCCAGTACTTC	CASSLERAINQETQYF
TRBD2	TRBV11-2	-	TRBJ2-3	TGTGCCAGCAGCTTAGATCCAAAGGGACTAGCGGATCGAGATACGCAGTATTTT	CASSLDPKGLADRDTQYF
-	TRBV5-1	many	TRBJ2-1	TGCGCCAGCAGCTTGGCCATACGGGGGAGCTCCTACAATGAGCAGTTCTTC	CASSLAIRGSSYNEQFF
-	TRBV11-2	few	TRBJ2-4	TGTGCCAGCAGCTTAGGTAGCATAAACATTCAGTACTTC	CASSLGSINIQYF
TRBD2	TRBV11-2	few	TRBJ2-3	TGTGCCAGCAGCTTAGTAGAGGGCGGGAGAGGCACAGATACGCAGTATTTT	CASSLVEGGRGTDTQYF
-	TRBV7-3	many	TRBJ2-2	TGTGCCAGCAGCTTAGCCCCCACCGGGGAGCTGTTTTTT	CASSLAPTGELFF
-	TRBV6-2/TRBV6-3	few	TRBJ1-5	TGTGCCAGCAGTTACGGCAGGGCGGGCAATCAGCCCCAGCATTTT	CASSYGRAGNQPQHF
-	TRBV27	few	TRBJ1-2	TGTGCCAGCAGTTTAAGCGGACTCATGCAGAGACATGGCTACACCTTC	CASSLSGLMQRHGYTF
-	TRBV27	-	TRBJ1-1	TGTGCCAGCAGTGCCGGGACATCGAGAACTGAAGCTTTCTTT	CASSAGTSRTEAFF
-	TRBV11-2	-	TRBJ2-2	TGTGCCAGCAGCCCCATATATCCCGGGGAGCTGTTTTTT	CASSPIYPGELFF